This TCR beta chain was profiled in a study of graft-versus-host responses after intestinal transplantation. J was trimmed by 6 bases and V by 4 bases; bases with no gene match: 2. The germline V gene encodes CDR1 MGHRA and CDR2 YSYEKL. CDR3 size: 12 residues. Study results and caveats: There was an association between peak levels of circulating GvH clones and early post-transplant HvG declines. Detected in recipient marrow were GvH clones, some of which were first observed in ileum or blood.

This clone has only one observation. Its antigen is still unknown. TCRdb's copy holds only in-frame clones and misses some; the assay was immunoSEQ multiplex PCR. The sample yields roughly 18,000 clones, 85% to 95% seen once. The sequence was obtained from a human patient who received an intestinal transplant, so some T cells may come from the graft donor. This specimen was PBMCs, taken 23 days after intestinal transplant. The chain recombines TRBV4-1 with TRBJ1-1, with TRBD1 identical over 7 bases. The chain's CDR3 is CASSPQGAEAFF. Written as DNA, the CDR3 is TGCGCCAGCAGCCCCCAGGGGGCTGAAGCTTTCTTT.